A selection of T cell receptor beta chains follows, all from one sample in a study of patients and donors after allogeneic stem cell transplantation. Each CDR3 protein gets one entry after TCRdb re-called the RT-PCR reads with MiXCR. The sample has some 31,000 distinct CDR3 sequences, roughly 38% seen once; the top ten hold approximately 82%. Sequencing input: blood, either unsorted or a sorted T cell fraction (not recorded which). These receptors came from a human donor who was either an allogeneic HSCT recipient or a stem cell or donor lymphocyte infusion donor (not recorded which). It is not recorded whose cells these are; they may come from a transplant donor. CDR3s include the opening cysteine and the closing phenylalanine or tryptophan. The D gene is left open where the match is weak. Clone size is shown for a subset of rows, as once, few, many or a class of expanded clone.

TRBV20-1	.	.	15	TRBJ2-7	CSAGQTSLSSYEQYF	TGCAGTGCTGGCCAGACTTCTCTGAGCTCCTACGAGCAGTACTTC
TRBV12-3/TRBV12-4	.	many	13	TRBJ1-1	CASGPTMDTEAFF	TGTGCCAGCGGACCCACAATGGACACTGAAGCTTTCTTT
TRBV20-1	TRBD1	.	13	TRBJ1-4	CSANGQGDEKLFF	TGCAGTGCAAATGGACAGGGGGATGAAAAACTGTTTTTT
TRBV5-1	.	.	16	TRBJ2-1	CASTRLLGYAHNEQFF	TGCGCCAGCACCCGTCTTCTGGGATATGCTCACAATGAGCAGTTCTTC
TRBV6-5	TRBD1	few	14	TRBJ1-4	CASSDRGHNEKLFF	TGTGCCAGCAGTGACAGGGGGCATAATGAAAAACTGTTTTTT
TRBV20-1	.	few	12	TRBJ1-2	CSAGTPARGYTF	TGCAGTGCTGGGACTCCTGCTAGAGGCTACACCTTC
TRBV5-1	.	.	13	TRBJ1-1	CASSSSPNTEAFF	TGCGCCAGCAGCTCTTCTCCAAACACTGAAGCTTTCTTT
TRBV19	.	.	15	TRBJ1-5	CASSPAGNSNQPQHF	TGTGCCAGTAGTCCTGCGGGAAATAGCAATCAGCCCCAGCATTTT
TRBV29-1	.	few	13	TRBJ1-1	CSVEDVGNTEAFF	TGCAGCGTTGAAGACGTGGGGAACACTGAAGCTTTCTTT
TRBV18	.	few	16	TRBJ1-5	CASSPPRAEGVQPQHF	TGTGCCAGCTCACCACCGAGGGCTGAGGGAGTGCAGCCCCAGCATTTT
TRBV10-3	TRBD1	few	16	TRBJ2-3	CAISRTPGQGVVTQYF	TGTGCCATCAGTCGAACTCCGGGACAGGGAGTCGTTACGCAGTATTTT
TRBV3-1	TRBD2	.	14	TRBJ2-1	CASSQGTSGNEQFF	TGTGCCAGCAGCCAAGGGACTAGCGGGAATGAGCAGTTCTTC
TRBV5-1	TRBD2	.	16	TRBJ2-3	CASSSKRTSGTDTQYF	TGCGCCAGCAGCTCCAAGCGGACTAGCGGCACAGATACGCAGTATTTT
TRBV9	.	.	16	TRBJ2-5	CASSVFGRGGRETQYF	TGTGCCAGCAGCGTATTTGGCAGGGGTGGGAGAGAGACCCAGTACTTC
TRBV7-9	.	few	15	TRBJ1-1	CASNPLGGFGTEAFF	TGTGCCAGCAACCCCCTGGGAGGGTTCGGCACTGAAGCTTTCTTT
TRBV15	TRBD1	few	17	TRBJ1-1	CATSRDYAGQENTEAFF	TGTGCCACCAGCAGAGATTACGCAGGACAGGAGAACACTGAAGCTTTCTTT
TRBV3-1	TRBD1	.	14	TRBJ1-1	CASSSRQGGTEAFF	TGTGCCAGCAGCTCGAGACAGGGTGGGACTGAAGCTTTCTTT
TRBV4-3	.	few	16	TRBJ1-3	CASSQEGVGAGNTIYF	TGCGCCAGCAGCCAAGAAGGCGTGGGGGCTGGAAACACCATATATTTT
TRBV5-1	.	few	18	TRBJ2-2	CASSLAVYSGVDTGELFF	TGCGCCAGCAGCTTGGCCGTTTATAGCGGAGTCGACACCGGGGAGCTGTTTTTT
TRBV4-1	.	once	16	TRBJ2-1	CASSQVAPDAYNEQFF	TGCGCCAGCAGCCAAGTGGCCCCTGACGCCTACAATGAGCAGTTCTTC
TRBV29-1	.	.	13	TRBJ2-5	CSVEEGLQETQYF	TGCAGCGTTGAGGAAGGACTGCAAGAGACCCAGTACTTC
TRBV4-1	TRBD2	.	16	TRBJ2-1	CASSRAGTSAYNEQFF	TGCGCCAGCAGCCGGGCCGGGACTAGCGCTTACAATGAGCAGTTCTTC
TRBV25-1	.	.	14	TRBJ1-2	CASSEYKVLDGYTF	TGTGCCAGCAGTGAATATAAGGTTTTGGATGGCTACACCTTC
TRBV12-3/TRBV12-4	.	.	14	TRBJ2-4	CATGGGRSKNIQYF	TGTGCCACAGGGGGGGGAAGGTCCAAAAACATTCAGTACTTC
TRBV6-5	.	few	14	TRBJ1-6	CASSYNRKDSPLHF	TGTGCCAGCAGTTACAACAGGAAGGATTCACCCCTCCACTTT
TRBV4-3	.	.	15	TRBJ2-5	CASSQEEGIAETQYF	TGCGCCAGCAGCCAAGAAGAGGGAATTGCGGAGACCCAGTACTTC
TRBV18	TRBD1	.	16	TRBJ2-1	CASSPAGQGGYNEQFF	TGTGCCAGCTCACCAGCTGGACAGGGGGGCTACAATGAGCAGTTCTTC
TRBV2	.	.	12	TRBJ2-5	CASREDQETQYF	TGTGCCAGCAGAGAAGACCAAGAGACCCAGTACTTC
TRBV25-1	.	.	15	TRBJ1-5	CASSELGGGNQPQHF	TGTGCCAGCAGTGAATTAGGGGGTGGCAATCAGCCCCAGCATTTT
TRBV7-2	.	.	12	TRBJ2-5	CASSRVVGTQYF	TGTGCCAGCAGCAGAGTGGTCGGGACCCAGTACTTC
TRBV27	.	few	11	TRBJ2-7	CASSFGDEQYF	TGTGCCAGCAGTTTCGGAGACGAGCAGTACTTC
TRBV7-9	.	many	13	TRBJ1-4	CASSPLWGEKLFF	TGTGCCAGCAGCCCACTATGGGGCGAAAAACTGTTTTTT
TRBV15	.	.	15	TRBJ2-3	CATSRADRGTDTQYF	TGTGCCACCAGCAGAGCCGACAGAGGCACAGATACGCAGTATTTT
TRBV10-3	TRBD1	.	15	TRBJ2-1	CAMRQGRNKDNEQFF	TGTGCCATGCGACAGGGACGCAATAAGGACAATGAGCAGTTCTTC
TRBV5-1	TRBD1	.	18	TRBJ1-2	CASSFGGSPGQGAYGYTF	TGCGCCAGCAGCTTTGGTGGTAGCCCGGGACAGGGGGCCTATGGCTACACCTTC
TRBV20-1	.	many	13	TRBJ1-5	CSARRVGNQPQHF	TGCAGTGCTAGAAGAGTAGGCAATCAGCCCCAGCATTTT
TRBV20-1	TRBD1	few	15	TRBJ2-1	CSARSRQGVGNEQFF	TGCAGTGCTAGATCCAGACAGGGAGTCGGGAATGAGCAGTTCTTC
TRBV19	TRBD1	.	16	TRBJ1-2	CASNSGGTGGYYGYTF	TGTGCCAGTAACTCCGGAGGGACAGGGGGATACTATGGCTACACCTTC
TRBV5-1	TRBD2	few	15	TRBJ2-1	CASSPGTSGNNEQFF	TGCGCCAGCAGCCCCGGGACTAGCGGAAACAATGAGCAGTTCTTC
TRBV27	TRBD2	few	15	TRBJ2-7	CASSFLAGDSYEQYF	TGTGCCAGCAGTTTCCTAGCGGGAGATTCCTACGAGCAGTACTTC
TRBV24-1	TRBD1	.	15	TRBJ1-4	CATSDPGQGEEKLFF	TGTGCCACCAGTGATCCGGGACAGGGGGAGGAAAAACTGTTTTTT
TRBV30	.	.	17	TRBJ2-6	CAWSGARVRSGANVLTF	TGTGCCTGGAGCGGGGCCAGGGTCAGATCTGGGGCCAACGTCCTGACTTTC
TRBV20-1	TRBD1	.	12	TRBJ1-6	CSARDRGSPLHF	TGCAGTGCTAGGGACAGGGGTTCACCCCTCCACTTT
TRBV9	.	.	14	TRBJ2-1	CASSVEVQVTEQFF	TGTGCCAGCAGCGTAGAGGTACAGGTTACTGAGCAGTTCTTC
TRBV12-3/TRBV12-4	.	.	12	TRBJ1-5	CASSLLAQPQHF	TGTGCCAGCAGTTTATTGGCTCAGCCCCAGCATTTT
TRBV5-6	TRBD1	.	13	TRBJ1-2	CASNLGQGHSYTF	TGTGCCAGCAACCTGGGACAGGGGCACAGCTACACCTTC
TRBV5-1	.	few	13	TRBJ1-3	CASSLALGNTIYF	TGCGCCAGCAGCTTGGCCCTTGGAAACACCATATATTTT
TRBV20-1	.	.	14	TRBJ1-3	CSAYGRTVGNTIYF	TGCAGTGCTTACGGAAGGACAGTCGGAAACACCATATATTTT